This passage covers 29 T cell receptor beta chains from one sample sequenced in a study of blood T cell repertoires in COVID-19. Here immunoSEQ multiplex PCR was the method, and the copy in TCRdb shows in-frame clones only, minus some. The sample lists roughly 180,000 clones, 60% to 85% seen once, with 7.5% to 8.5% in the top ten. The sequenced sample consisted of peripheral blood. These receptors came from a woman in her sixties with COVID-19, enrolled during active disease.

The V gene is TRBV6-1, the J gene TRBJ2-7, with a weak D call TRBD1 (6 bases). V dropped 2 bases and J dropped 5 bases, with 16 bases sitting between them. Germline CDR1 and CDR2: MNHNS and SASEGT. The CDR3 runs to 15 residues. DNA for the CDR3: TGTGCCAGCAGTGAAAGTAGGCAGGGGTCCCACGAGCAGTACTTC. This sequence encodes CASSESRQGSHEQYF.

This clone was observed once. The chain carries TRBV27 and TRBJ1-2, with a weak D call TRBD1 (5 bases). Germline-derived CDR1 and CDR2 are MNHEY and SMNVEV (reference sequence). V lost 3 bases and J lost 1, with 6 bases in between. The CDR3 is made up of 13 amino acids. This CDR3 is CASSLGLNYGYTF. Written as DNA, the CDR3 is TGTGCCAGCAGTTTGGGACTTAACTATGGCTACACCTTC.

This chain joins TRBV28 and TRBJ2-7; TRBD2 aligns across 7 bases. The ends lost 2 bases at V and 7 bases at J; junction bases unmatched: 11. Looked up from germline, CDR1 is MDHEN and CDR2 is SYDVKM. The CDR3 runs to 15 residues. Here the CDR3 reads CASSLLGGSPREQYF. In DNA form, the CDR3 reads TGTGCCAGCAGTTTACTCGGCGGGAGCCCTCGAGAGCAGTACTTC.

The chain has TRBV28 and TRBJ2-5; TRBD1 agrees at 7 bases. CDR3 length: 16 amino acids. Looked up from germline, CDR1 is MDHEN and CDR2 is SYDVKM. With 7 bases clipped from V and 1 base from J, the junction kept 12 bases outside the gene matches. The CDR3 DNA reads TGTGCCAGCACCGACCCGGGGACAGTGACCCAAGAGACCCAGTACTTC. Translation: CASTDPGTVTQETQYF.

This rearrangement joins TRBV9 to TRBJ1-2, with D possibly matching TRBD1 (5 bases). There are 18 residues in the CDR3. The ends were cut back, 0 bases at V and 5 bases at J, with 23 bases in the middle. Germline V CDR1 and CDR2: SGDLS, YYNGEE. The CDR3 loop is CASSVGPEGASVGYGYTF. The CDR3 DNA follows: TGTGCCAGCAGCGTAGGCCCTGAAGGGGCGAGTGTAGGGTATGGCTACACCTTC. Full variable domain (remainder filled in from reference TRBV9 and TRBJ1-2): DSGVTQTPKHLITATGQRVTLRCSPRSGDLSVYWYQQSLDQGLQFLIQYYNGEERAKGNILERFSAQQFPDLHSELNLSSLELGDSALYFCASSVGPEGASVGYGYTFGSGTRLTVV.

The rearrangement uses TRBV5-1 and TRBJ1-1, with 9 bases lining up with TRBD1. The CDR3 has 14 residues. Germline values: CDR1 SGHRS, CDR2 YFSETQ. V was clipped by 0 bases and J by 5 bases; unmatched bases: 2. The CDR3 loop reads CASSLGQGVTEAFF. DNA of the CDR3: TGCGCCAGCAGCTTGGGACAGGGGGTGACTGAAGCTTTCTTT. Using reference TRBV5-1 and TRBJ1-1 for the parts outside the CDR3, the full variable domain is KAGVTQTPRYLIKTRGQQVTLSCSPISGHRSVSWYQQTPGQGLQFLFEYFSETQRNKGNFPGRFSGRQFSNSRSEMNVSTLELGDSALYLCASSLGQGVTEAFFGQGTRLTVV.

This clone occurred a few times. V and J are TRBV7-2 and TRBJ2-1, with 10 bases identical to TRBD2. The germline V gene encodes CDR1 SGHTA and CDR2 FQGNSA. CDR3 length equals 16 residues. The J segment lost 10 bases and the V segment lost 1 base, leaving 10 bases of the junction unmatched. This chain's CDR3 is CASSLGSGRASSEQFF. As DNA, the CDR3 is TGTGCCAGCAGCTTAGGGAGCGGGAGGGCCTCCTCCGAGCAGTTCTTC.

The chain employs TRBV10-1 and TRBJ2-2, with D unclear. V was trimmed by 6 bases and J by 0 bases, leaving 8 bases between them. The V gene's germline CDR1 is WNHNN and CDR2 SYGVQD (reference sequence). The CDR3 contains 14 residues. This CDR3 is CASRAGTNTGELFF. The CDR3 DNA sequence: TGCGCCAGCAGGGCAGGAACGAACACCGGGGAGCTGTTTTTT.

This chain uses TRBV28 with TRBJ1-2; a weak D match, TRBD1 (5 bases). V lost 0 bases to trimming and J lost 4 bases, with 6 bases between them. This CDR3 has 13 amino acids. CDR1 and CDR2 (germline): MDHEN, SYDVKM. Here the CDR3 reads CASSLWGGYGYTF. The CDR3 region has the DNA TGTGCCAGCAGTTTATGGGGGGGCTATGGCTACACCTTC.

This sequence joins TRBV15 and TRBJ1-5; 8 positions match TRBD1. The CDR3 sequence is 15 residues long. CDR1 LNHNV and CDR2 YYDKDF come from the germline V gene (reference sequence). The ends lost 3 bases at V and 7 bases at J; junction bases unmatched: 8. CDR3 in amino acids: CATSSADRVGQPQHF. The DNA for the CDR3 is TGTGCCACCAGCAGCGCGGACAGGGTGGGCCAGCCCCAGCATTTT.

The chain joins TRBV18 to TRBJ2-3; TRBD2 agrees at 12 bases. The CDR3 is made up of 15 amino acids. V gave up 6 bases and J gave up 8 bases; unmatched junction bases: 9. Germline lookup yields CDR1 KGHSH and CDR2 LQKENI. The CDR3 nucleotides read TGTGCCAGCTCTGGACTAGCGGGGCAAGGGGGTACGCAGTATTTT. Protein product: CASSGLAGQGGTQYF.

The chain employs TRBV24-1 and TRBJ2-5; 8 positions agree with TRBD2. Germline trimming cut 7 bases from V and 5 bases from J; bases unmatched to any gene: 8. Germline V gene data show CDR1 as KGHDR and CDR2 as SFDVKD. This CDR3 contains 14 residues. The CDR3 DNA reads TGTGCCACCAGCCCGGGGGGGGCCAGGGAGACCCAGTACTTC. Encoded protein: CATSPGGARETQYF.

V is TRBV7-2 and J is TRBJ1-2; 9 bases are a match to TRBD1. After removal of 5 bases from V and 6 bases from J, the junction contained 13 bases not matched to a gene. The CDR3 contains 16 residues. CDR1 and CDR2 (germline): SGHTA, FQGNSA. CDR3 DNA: TGTGCCAGCAGCCCACCCGGGACAGGGAGGGTGGATGGCTACACCTTC. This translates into CASSPPGTGRVDGYTF.

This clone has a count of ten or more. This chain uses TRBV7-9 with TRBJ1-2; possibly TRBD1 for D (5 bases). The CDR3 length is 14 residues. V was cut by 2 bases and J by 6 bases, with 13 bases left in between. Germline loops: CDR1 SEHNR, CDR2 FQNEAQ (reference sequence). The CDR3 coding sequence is TGTGCCAGCAGCTTATCTCTAGGGGCCGATGGCTACACCTTC. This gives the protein CASSLSLGADGYTF. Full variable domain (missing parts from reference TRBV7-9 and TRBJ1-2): DTGVSQNPRHKITKRGQNVTFRCDPISEHNRLYWYRQTLGQGPEFLTYFQNEAQLEKSRLLSDRFSAERPKGSFSTLEIQRTEQGDSAMYLCASSLSLGADGYTFGSGTRLTVV.

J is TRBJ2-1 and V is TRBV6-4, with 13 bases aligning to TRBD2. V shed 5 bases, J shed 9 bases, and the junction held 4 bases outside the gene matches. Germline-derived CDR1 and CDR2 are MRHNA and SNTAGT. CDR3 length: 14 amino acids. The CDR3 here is CASSLRTSGSEQFF. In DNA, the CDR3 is TGTGCCAGCAGTCTCAGGACTAGCGGGAGTGAGCAGTTCTTC.

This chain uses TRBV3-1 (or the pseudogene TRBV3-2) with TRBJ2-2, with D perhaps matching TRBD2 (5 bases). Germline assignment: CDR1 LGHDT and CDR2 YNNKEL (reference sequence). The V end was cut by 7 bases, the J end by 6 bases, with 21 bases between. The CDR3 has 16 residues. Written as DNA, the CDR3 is TGTGCCAGCAAAGCCGGTCCCTCCGTGAGGGCCGGGGAGCTGTTTTTT. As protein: CASKAGPSVRAGELFF.

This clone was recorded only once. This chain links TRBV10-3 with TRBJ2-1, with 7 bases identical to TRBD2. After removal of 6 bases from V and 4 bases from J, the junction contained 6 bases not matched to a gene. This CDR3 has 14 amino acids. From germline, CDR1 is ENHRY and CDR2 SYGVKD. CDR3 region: CAISRTSSYNEQFF. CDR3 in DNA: TGTGCCATCAGCCGGACTAGTTCTTACAATGAGCAGTTCTTC.

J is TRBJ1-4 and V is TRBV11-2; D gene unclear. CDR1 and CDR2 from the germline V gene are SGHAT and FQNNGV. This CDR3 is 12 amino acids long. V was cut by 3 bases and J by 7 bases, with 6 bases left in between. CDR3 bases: TGTGCCAGCAGCTTTGGCGGTGAAAAACTGTTTTTT. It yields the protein CASSFGGEKLFF.

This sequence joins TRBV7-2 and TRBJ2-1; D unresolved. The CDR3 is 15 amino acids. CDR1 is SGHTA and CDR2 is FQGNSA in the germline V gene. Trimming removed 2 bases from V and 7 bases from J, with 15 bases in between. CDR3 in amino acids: CASSLLARIKNEQFF. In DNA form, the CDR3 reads TGTGCCAGCAGCTTATTGGCCCGCATCAAAAATGAGCAGTTCTTC.

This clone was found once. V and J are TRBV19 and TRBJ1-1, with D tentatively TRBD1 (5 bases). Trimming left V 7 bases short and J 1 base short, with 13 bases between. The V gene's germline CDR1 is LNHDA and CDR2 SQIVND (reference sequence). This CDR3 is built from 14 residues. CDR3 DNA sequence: TGTGCCAGTACTCTGGGGCGGACGAACACTGAAGCTTTCTTT. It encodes CASTLGRTNTEAFF.

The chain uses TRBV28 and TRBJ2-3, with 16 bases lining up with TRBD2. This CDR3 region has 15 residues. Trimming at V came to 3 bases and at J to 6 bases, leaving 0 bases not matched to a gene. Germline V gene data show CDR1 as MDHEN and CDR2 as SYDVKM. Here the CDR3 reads CASSLGLAGGDTQYF. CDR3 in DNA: TGTGCCAGCAGTTTGGGACTAGCGGGGGGGGATACGCAGTATTTT.

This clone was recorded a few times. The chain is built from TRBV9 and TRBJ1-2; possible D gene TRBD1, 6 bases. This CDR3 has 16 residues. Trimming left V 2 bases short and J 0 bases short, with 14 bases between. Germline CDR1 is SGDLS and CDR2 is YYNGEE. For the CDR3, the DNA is TGTGCCAGCAGCGTTTTTGACAGGACCTCTAACTATGGCTACACCTTC. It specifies CASSVFDRTSNYGYTF.

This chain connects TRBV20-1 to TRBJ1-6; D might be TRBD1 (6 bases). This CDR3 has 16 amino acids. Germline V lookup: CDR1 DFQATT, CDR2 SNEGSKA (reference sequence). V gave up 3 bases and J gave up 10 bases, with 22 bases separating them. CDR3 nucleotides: TGCAGTGCTAGTGACCCAGGGGTACAACGTTGGTCACCCCTCCACTTT. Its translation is CSASDPGVQRWSPLHF.

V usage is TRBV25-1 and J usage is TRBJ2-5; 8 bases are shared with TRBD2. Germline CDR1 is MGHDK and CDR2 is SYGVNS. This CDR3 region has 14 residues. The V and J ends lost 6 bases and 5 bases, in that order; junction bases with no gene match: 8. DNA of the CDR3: TGTGCCAGCAGCGAACGGGGGGGCCGCGAGACCCAGTACTTC. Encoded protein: CASSERGGRETQYF.

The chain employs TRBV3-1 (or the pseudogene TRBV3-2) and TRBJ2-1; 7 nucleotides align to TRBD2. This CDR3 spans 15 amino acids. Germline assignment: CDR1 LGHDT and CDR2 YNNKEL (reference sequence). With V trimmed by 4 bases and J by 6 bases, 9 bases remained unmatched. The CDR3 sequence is CASSPSQRGFNEQFF. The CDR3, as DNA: TGTGCCAGCAGCCCTTCGCAGCGGGGCTTCAATGAGCAGTTCTTC.

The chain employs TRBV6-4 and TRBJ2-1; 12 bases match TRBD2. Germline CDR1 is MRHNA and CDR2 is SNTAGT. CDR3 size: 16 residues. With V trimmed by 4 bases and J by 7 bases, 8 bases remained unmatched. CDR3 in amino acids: CASSGLAGGPLNEQFF. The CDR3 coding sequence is TGTGCCAGCAGTGGCCTAGCGGGGGGGCCGTTAAATGAGCAGTTCTTC.

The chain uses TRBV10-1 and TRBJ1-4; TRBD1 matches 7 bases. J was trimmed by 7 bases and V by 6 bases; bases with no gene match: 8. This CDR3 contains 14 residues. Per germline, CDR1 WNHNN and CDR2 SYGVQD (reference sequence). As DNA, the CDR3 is TGCGCCAGCAGATTACAGGGGTGTGGTGAAAAACTGTTTTTT. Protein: CASRLQGCGEKLFF.

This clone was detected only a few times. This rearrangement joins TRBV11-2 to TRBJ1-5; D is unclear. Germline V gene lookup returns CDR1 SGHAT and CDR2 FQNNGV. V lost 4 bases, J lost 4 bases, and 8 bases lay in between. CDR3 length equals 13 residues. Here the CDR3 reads CASSWAGNQPQHF. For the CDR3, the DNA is TGTGCCAGCAGCTGGGCTGGGAATCAGCCCCAGCATTTT.

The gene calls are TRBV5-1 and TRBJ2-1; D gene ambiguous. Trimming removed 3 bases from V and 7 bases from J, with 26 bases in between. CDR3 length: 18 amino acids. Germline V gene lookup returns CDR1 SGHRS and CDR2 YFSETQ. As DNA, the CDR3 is TGCGCCAGCAGCTCCTCATCCTTGACTGGGTCTGGTGGGAATGAGCAGTTCTTC. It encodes CASSSSSLTGSGGNEQFF. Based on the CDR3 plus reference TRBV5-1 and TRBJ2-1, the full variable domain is KAGVTQTPRYLIKTRGQQVTLSCSPISGHRSVSWYQQTPGQGLQFLFEYFSETQRNKGNFPGRFSGRQFSNSRSEMNVSTLELGDSALYLCASSSSSLTGSGGNEQFFGPGTRLTVL.